The T cell receptor beta chain under discussion was sequenced for a study of PD-1 blockade in classical Hodgkin lymphoma. At the level of the study: Each patient was given nivolumab 3 mg/kg through a vein every 2 weeks. Study conclusions and caveats: Healthy donors reportedly exceeded newly diagnosed patients in baseline TCR diversity. Prior to therapy, complete responders displayed diversity much like that of newly diagnosed patients. The drivers behind the repertoire differences, possibly disease activity or prior therapy, remain undefined.

The table came from immunoSEQ multiplex PCR; TCRdb's copy has only in-frame clones and leaves some out. Of 30,000 to 35,000 clones listed, about 86% are singletons. In regard to this clone: Its antigen is not identified.

The length of the CDR3 is 12 residues. Trimming took 6 bases from V and 4 from J, leaving 6 bases between them. The V gene's germline CDR1 is LNHDA and CDR2 SQIVND (reference sequence). Time point in this sample: cycle 4 day 1 (C4D1), after less than 7 weeks of nivolumab. Each patient's relapse followed autologous stem cell transplantation, and brentuximab vedotin exposure varied. Thawed PBMCs yielded CD4+ T cells through magnetic negative selection. This receptor was taken from a human donor with classical Hodgkin lymphoma. The chain has TRBV19 and TRBJ1-4; D remains ambiguous. Sequenced material: CD4+ T cells from blood, taken before the fourth cycle of nivolumab. CDR3 amino acids: CASRRFNEKLFF. As DNA, the CDR3 is TGTGCCAGTAGACGGTTTAATGAAAAACTGTTTTTT.